This T cell receptor beta chain appears in the sequencing data of a study of OX40 agonist ivuxolimab in advanced cancers. Measured with immunoSEQ multiplex PCR; TCRdb has only the in-frame clones, and not every one. The sample contains fewer than 90,000 clones, 93% of which appear only once. The sequence was collected from an adult with an advanced solid tumor such as melanoma, head and neck, liver or kidney cancer. Sequencing was performed on CD4+ or CD8+ T cells sorted from blood, taken in a trial of the OX40 agonist ivuxolimab.

This chain's CDR3 is CASSFPVGGGDTQYF. The CDR3 DNA reads as TGTGCCAGCAGTTTCCCTGTCGGCGGTGGGGATACGCAGTATTTT. V is TRBV6-1 and J is TRBJ2-3; no clear D. The germline V and J ends were trimmed by 5 bases and 6 bases, with 18 bases remaining between them. The germline V gene has CDR1 MNHNS and CDR2 SASEGT. The CDR3 extends over 15 amino acids.